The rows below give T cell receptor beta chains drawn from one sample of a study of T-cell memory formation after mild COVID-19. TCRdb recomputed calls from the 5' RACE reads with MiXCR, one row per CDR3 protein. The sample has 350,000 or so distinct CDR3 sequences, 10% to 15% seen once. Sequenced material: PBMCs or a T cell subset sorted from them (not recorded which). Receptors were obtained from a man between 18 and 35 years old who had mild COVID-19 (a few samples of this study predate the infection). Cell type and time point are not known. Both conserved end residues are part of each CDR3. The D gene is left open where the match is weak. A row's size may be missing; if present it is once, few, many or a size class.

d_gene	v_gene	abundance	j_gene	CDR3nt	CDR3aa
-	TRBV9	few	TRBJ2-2	TGTGCCAGCAGCGTCCCTAGCGACCTACCGAACACCGGGGAGCTGTTTTTT	CASSVPSDLPNTGELFF
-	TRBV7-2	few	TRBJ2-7	TGTGCCAGCAGCTCCACCGGGACTTACGTCTACGAGCAGTACTTC	CASSSTGTYVYEQYF
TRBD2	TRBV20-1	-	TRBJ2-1	TGCAGTGCCCTCCCACTAGCGGGGGCCCGATACAATGAGCAGTTCTTC	CSALPLAGARYNEQFF
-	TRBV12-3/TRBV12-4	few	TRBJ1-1	TGTGCCAGCAGTTTGGGAGAAAGCACTGAAGCTTTCTTT	CASSLGESTEAFF
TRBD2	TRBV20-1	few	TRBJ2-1	TGCAGTGCTAGAGTAACCGGGGGAGGGTCCCATGAGCAGTTCTTC	CSARVTGGGSHEQFF
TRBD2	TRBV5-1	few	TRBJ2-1	TGCGCCAGCAGCTTGGAGACTAGCAGCGCGCAGTTCTTC	CASSLETSSAQFF
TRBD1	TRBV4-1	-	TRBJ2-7	TGCGCCAGCAGCCCAGGACAGGGGGTAGGCTACGAGCAGTACTTC	CASSPGQGVGYEQYF
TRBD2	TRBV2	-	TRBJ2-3	TGTGCCAGCGGGCTAGCGGGGGGGCCAGATACGCAGTATTTT	CASGLAGGPDTQYF
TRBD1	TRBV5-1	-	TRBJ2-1	TGCGCCAGCAGCTTGGGGACAGGAGCGGACTCCTACAATGAGCAGTTCTTC	CASSLGTGADSYNEQFF
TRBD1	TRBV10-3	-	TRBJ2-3	TGTGCCATCAGGCCAGGGGGCGGCACAGATACGCAGTATTTT	CAIRPGGGTDTQYF
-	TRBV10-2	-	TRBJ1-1	TGCGCCAGCTGGGAGGCCACTGAAGCTTTCTTT	CASWEATEAFF
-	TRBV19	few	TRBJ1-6	TGTGCCAGTAGTACGGGACAATTACTCTATAATTCACCCCTCCACTTT	CASSTGQLLYNSPLHF
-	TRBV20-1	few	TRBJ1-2	TGCAGTGCTAGGGACAGCCTCAACTATGGCTACACCTTC	CSARDSLNYGYTF
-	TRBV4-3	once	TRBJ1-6	TGCGCCAGCAGCCAAGACTATACAGGCTTGGGTTCACCCCTCCACTTT	CASSQDYTGLGSPLHF
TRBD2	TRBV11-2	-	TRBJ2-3	TGTGCCAGCAGTCAAGCTTGGCGGGGGGACCATCCGCAGTATTTT	CASSQAWRGDHPQYF
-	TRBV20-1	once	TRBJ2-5	TGCAGTGCTGCGGGACAAGAGACCCAGTACTTC	CSAAGQETQYF
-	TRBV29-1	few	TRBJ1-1	TGCAGCGTTGAAAGGCAGGACAGCACTGAAGCTTTCTTT	CSVERQDSTEAFF
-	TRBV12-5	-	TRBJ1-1	TGTGCTACCGGGTTCTCGATCGACACTGAAGCTTTCTTT	CATGFSIDTEAFF
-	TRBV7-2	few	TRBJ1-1	TGTGCCAGCAGCCTCTTGAGTCCTATGAACACTGAAGCTTTCTTT	CASSLLSPMNTEAFF
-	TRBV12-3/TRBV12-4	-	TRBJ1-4	TGTGCCAGCAGTTTAGAGGGGTCCAGCCAAAAACTGTTTTTT	CASSLEGSSQKLFF
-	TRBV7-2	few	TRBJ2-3	TGTGCCAGCAGCTGGGGCGGTCTCGTCACAGATACGCAGTATTTT	CASSWGGLVTDTQYF
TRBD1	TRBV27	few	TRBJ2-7	TGTGCCAGCAGTCAAGTTCCACCTCGGGACAGGGTACACGAGCAGTACTTC	CASSQVPPRDRVHEQYF
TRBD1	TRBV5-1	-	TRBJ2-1	TGCGCCAGCATACAGGGGGGCTCCTACAATGAGCAGTTCTTC	CASIQGGSYNEQFF
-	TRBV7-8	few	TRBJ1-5	TGTGCCAGCAGCTTAGCGGCAGATCAGCCCCAGCATTTT	CASSLAADQPQHF
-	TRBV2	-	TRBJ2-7	TGTGCCAGCAGGCCTGGGGCAGCTCCCACCTACGAGCAGTACTTC	CASRPGAAPTYEQYF
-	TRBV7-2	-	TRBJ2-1	TGTGCCAGCAGCTTAGAGCGGTCTTCCTACAATGAGCAGTTCTTC	CASSLERSSYNEQFF
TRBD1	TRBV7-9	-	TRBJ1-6	TGTGCCAGCAGCGGGACAGAGGAATATAATTCACCCCTCCACTTT	CASSGTEEYNSPLHF
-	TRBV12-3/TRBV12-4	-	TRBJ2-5	TGTGCCAGCAGTTTACAAAGGACGATGGTGGAGACCCAGTACTTC	CASSLQRTMVETQYF
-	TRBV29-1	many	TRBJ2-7	TGCAGCGTCGAGCTACTGGACTCCTACGAGCAGTACTTC	CSVELLDSYEQYF
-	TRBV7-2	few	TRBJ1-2	TGTGCCAGCAGCTTAGTCGGGGGGTACAACACAGGCTACACCTTC	CASSLVGGYNTGYTF
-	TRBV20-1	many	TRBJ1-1	TGCAGTGCTAGAGTCATTACAGGGAACACTGAAGCTTTCTTT	CSARVITGNTEAFF
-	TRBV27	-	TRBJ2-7	TGTGCCAGCAGTCCAAGATCCCGATCCTACGAGCAGTACTTC	CASSPRSRSYEQYF
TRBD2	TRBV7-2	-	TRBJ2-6	TGTGCCAGCAGCCGTCCCACCGGGACTAGCGGGGGGCCTGGCTCTGGGGCCAACGTCCTGACTTTC	CASSRPTGTSGGPGSGANVLTF
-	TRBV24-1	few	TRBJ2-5	TGTGCCACCAGTGATTACTGGACCACCGGGGAGACCCAGTACTTC	CATSDYWTTGETQYF
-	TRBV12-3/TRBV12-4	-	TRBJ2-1	TGTGCCAGCAGACCGAACAGGGTTCTCTACAATGAGCAGTTCTTC	CASRPNRVLYNEQFF
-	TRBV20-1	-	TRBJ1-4	TGCAGTGCTACAGGGGCGGATGAAAAACTGTTTTTT	CSATGADEKLFF
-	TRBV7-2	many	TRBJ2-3	TGTGCCAGCAGCTGGGCCCGGGACCGCCGGAATACGCAGTATTTT	CASSWARDRRNTQYF